The entry below gives a single T cell receptor beta chain sequence along with its context. Possible read error: a much larger clone is one base away. These data originate in a study of tumor and adjacent non-tumor tissue in lung cancer. Study at large: The patients, 10 or so men and 5 or 6 women, were roughly 30 to 85 with stage I to III disease.

TCRbeta libraries were built with three rounds of nested PCR, modified from ARM-PCR. MiXCR was run by TCRdb on the multiplex PCR reads, yielding one entry per CDR3 protein. The table shows 70,000 to 90,000 distinct CDR3 sequences, with around 70% occurring only once. The template was RNA from unsorted bulk tissue. This non-tumor lung sample came from over 3 cm beyond the tumor edge. CDR3 length equals 15 residues. Germline CDR1 reads MNHEY; CDR2 reads SVGEGT. The receptor was derived from a woman aged 45-65 years with non-small cell lung cancer. The sample was distant non-tumor lung tissue. This rearrangement joins TRBV6-2 or TRBV6-3 to TRBJ1-1, with D possibly matching TRBD1 (5 bases). Written as DNA, the CDR3 is TGTGCCAGCAGTTATCCTGGGGGAGGTTACGCTGAAACTTTCTTT. Translating gives CASSYPGGGYAETFF.